A single T cell receptor beta chain is shown here with its context. Its antigen is not known. This sample includes further DNA sequences coding for the same CDR3. This CDR3 comprises 14 residues. The V end lost 0 bases, the J end lost 1 base, and 6 bases lay between the germline ends. CDR1 is SGHRS and CDR2 is YFSETQ in the germline V gene. This entry belongs to a study of OX40 agonist ivuxolimab in advanced cancers. At the level of the study: Partial response was recorded in three patients: one hepatocellular carcinoma and two cutaneous melanoma cases. Regarding the study as a whole: Among the least clonally expanded were partial responders at 0.1-3.0 mg/kg. The CD4+ and CD8+ T cells in the blood had expanded clonally by week 6 at 0.1 to 3.0 mg/kg.

Clones were read by immunoSEQ multiplex PCR, and TCRdb kept only the in-frame ones, dropping some. The top ten hold around 0.65% of the sample, which has approximately 82,000 clones, just under 95% seen once. The origin of this receptor is an adult with an advanced solid tumor such as melanoma, head and neck, liver or kidney cancer. Sequenced here: CD4+ or CD8+ T cells sorted from blood, sampled in a trial of the OX40 agonist ivuxolimab. The chain carries TRBV5-1 and TRBJ2-3; D not resolved. The CDR3 region has the DNA TGCGCCAGCAGCTTGGGGCTGGGCACAGATACGCAGTATTTT. Its translation: CASSLGLGTDTQYF.